The 18 T cell receptor beta chains given below trace back to one sample, sequenced in a study of blood T cell repertoires in COVID-19. The method was immunoSEQ multiplex PCR; TCRdb's version includes in-frame clones alone and lacks a portion of them. The sample holds 100,000 to 150,000 clones, about 70% seen once. Sequenced material: peripheral blood. The receptors shown here come from a man aged 55 to 69 with acute or convalescent COVID-19.

The chain carries TRBV5-6 and TRBJ2-3, with D possibly matching TRBD2 (7 bases). Trimming pared 2 bases from V and 3 bases from J, leaving 16 bases between. CDR1 is SGHDT, CDR2 YYEEEE, per germline. The CDR3 runs 16 residues. CDR3 residues: CASSFFGGPRTDTQYF. The CDR3 DNA follows: TGTGCCAGCAGCTTTTTCGGGGGGCCTCGTACAGATACGCAGTATTTT.

In this sample, this clone turned up once. This chain links TRBV14 with TRBJ2-4; D remains unclear. Germline V lookup: CDR1 SGHDN, CDR2 FVKESK. The CDR3 runs 11 residues. V was trimmed by 1 base and J by 8 bases, leaving 3 bases between them. CDR3 sequence reads: CASSQGDIQYF. The CDR3 DNA reads TGTGCCAGCAGCCAAGGCGACATTCAGTACTTC. The whole variable domain, filled in from reference TRBV14 and TRBJ2-4, reads EAGVTQFPSHSVIEKGQTVTLRCDPISGHDNLYWYRRVMGKEIKFLLHFVKESKQDESGMPNNRFLAERTGGTYSTLKVQPAELEDSGVYFCASSQGDIQYFGAGTRLSVL.

V usage is TRBV6-5 and J usage is TRBJ1-6; D not certain. This CDR3 has 13 residues. The germline CDR1 and CDR2 sequences are MNHEY and SVGAGI. Trimming removed 6 bases from V and 7 bases from J, with 10 bases in between. The CDR3 here is CASRATVNSPLHF. CDR3 nucleotides: TGTGCCAGCAGAGCTACCGTGAATTCACCCCTCCACTTT.

The J gene is TRBJ1-1, the V gene TRBV10-2; D may be TRBD1 (5 bases). CDR1 and CDR2 from the germline V gene are WSHSY and SAAADI. The V gene lost 8 bases and the J gene lost 6 bases, with 22 bases spanning the gap. The length of the CDR3 is 15 residues. The CDR3, as DNA: TGCGCCAGCTCTTCGCAGGGCCCCCCTGGCGCTGAAGCTTTCTTT. This translates into CASSSQGPPGAEAFF.

This clone was counted only a few times. The chain is built from TRBV18 and TRBJ2-1; 7 positions agree with TRBD1. The V gene's germline CDR1 is KGHSH and CDR2 LQKENI. V lost 4 bases, J lost 5 bases, and 11 bases stayed unmatched. The CDR3 has 16 amino acids. The CDR3 is CASSRSFGQANNEQFF. Written as DNA, the CDR3 is TGTGCCAGCTCACGCTCCTTTGGACAGGCGAACAATGAGCAGTTCTTC.

This clone has more than one count but fewer than ten. This chain links TRBV6-1 with TRBJ2-1; D unclear. The V gene lost 2 bases and the J gene lost 5 bases, with 7 bases spanning the gap. The CDR3 loop spans 13 amino acids. Germline V gene lookup returns CDR1 MNHNS and CDR2 SASEGT. This CDR3 is CASSERSHNEQFF. The CDR3 DNA reads as TGTGCCAGCAGTGAAAGAAGCCACAATGAGCAGTTCTTC.

This chain connects TRBV19 to TRBJ2-4; tentative D call: TRBD2 (5 bases). Looked up from germline, CDR1 is LNHDA and CDR2 is SQIVND (reference sequence). The germline V and J ends were trimmed by 4 bases and 1 base, with 14 bases remaining between them. The CDR3 spans 16 residues. The CDR3 coding sequence is TGTGCCAGTAGTACCCTCGCTAGCCGGGCCAAAAACATTCAGTACTTC. It encodes CASSTLASRAKNIQYF.

This clone was seen just once. The chain carries TRBV12-3 or TRBV12-4 and TRBJ2-7, with 8 bases fitting TRBD1. J gave up 5 bases and V 6 bases, and 6 bases lay outside the gene matches. The CDR3 has 13 amino acids. The CDR3 DNA follows: TGTGCCAGCAGACTTGCAGGGGGCGACGAGCAGTACTTC. Translated: CASRLAGGDEQYF.

V gene TRBV2 combines with J gene TRBJ1-4, with D unresolved. The V gene's germline CDR1 is SNHLY and CDR2 FYNNEI. V lost 6 bases to trimming and J lost 8 bases, with 16 bases between them. The length of the CDR3 is 14 residues. Here the CDR3 DNA reads TGTGCCAGCAGGATTTCTTATACTTCGGAAAAACTGTTTTTT. Encoded protein: CASRISYTSEKLFF.

V is TRBV15 and J is TRBJ1-1; unclear D gene. The germline gives CDR1 LNHNV, CDR2 YYDKDF (reference sequence). V was trimmed by 1 base and J by 7 bases, leaving 10 bases between them. The CDR3 is made up of 13 amino acids. The CDR3 bases are TGTGCCACCAGCAGAGTAAAAGAGCTTGAAGCTTTCTTT. Translating gives CATSRVKELEAFF.

The V call is TRBV5-5, the J call TRBJ1-5, with a tentative D call TRBD1 (6 bases). CDR1 is SGHKS and CDR2 is YYEKEE in the germline V gene (reference sequence). The CDR3 sequence is 15 residues long. V was cut by 3 bases and J by 4 bases, with 14 bases left in between. The CDR3 loop is CASSSLQGKNQPQHF. As DNA, the CDR3 is TGTGCCAGCAGCTCCCTACAGGGAAAGAATCAGCCCCAGCATTTT.

This rearrangement joins TRBV24-1 to TRBJ2-1, with D perhaps matching TRBD2 (6 bases). In germline, CDR1 is KGHDR, CDR2 SFDVKD. This CDR3 contains 14 residues. V lost 9 bases and J lost 2, with 13 bases in between. In DNA form, the CDR3 reads TGTGCCACCGGTTTGGGGGGTCCCTACAATGAGCAGTTCTTC. This translates into CATGLGGPYNEQFF.

The chain combines TRBV9 with TRBJ2-5, with 11 nucleotides matching TRBD2. This CDR3 contains 14 residues. Germline loops: CDR1 SGDLS, CDR2 YYNGEE. J was trimmed by 4 bases and V by 3 bases; bases with no gene match: 2. The CDR3 coding sequence is TGTGCCAGCAGCGCCGGACTAGCGGGAGAGACCCAGTACTTC. Residues: CASSAGLAGETQYF.

The chain combines TRBV5-1 with TRBJ2-1; TRBD2 aligns across 13 bases. J was trimmed by 8 bases and V by 3 bases; bases with no gene match: 8. The germline V gene encodes CDR1 SGHRS and CDR2 YFSETQ. CDR3 length: 16 residues. The chain's CDR3 is CASSWTSGSSAYEQFF. Here the CDR3 DNA reads TGCGCCAGCAGCTGGACTAGCGGGAGTAGTGCCTATGAGCAGTTCTTC. Combining the CDR3 with reference TRBV5-1 and TRBJ2-1 gives the whole variable domain KAGVTQTPRYLIKTRGQQVTLSCSPISGHRSVSWYQQTPGQGLQFLFEYFSETQRNKGNFPGRFSGRQFSNSRSEMNVSTLELGDSALYLCASSWTSGSSAYEQFFGPGTRLTVL.

The V gene is TRBV6-5, the J gene TRBJ1-2; D unclear. Trimming took 3 bases from V and 2 from J, leaving 13 bases between them. Germline V gene sequence: CDR1 MNHEY, CDR2 SVGAGI. CDR3 length: 15 residues. This chain's CDR3 is CASSYSPRGNYGYTF. The CDR3 bases are TGTGCCAGCAGTTATAGCCCAAGAGGGAACTATGGCTACACCTTC.

The chain is built from TRBV5-1 and TRBJ2-3; no definite D call. This CDR3 is 14 amino acids long. The germline V gene encodes CDR1 SGHRS and CDR2 YFSETQ. Trimming took 2 bases from V and 2 from J, leaving 9 bases between them. The CDR3 DNA is TGCGCCAGCAGCTTAGGCGGATTCACAGATACGCAGTATTTT. Amino acid sequence: CASSLGGFTDTQYF.

The gene calls are TRBV15 and TRBJ1-2, with TRBD1 as a possible D gene (6 bases). This CDR3 is built from 16 residues. CDR1 and CDR2 from the germline V gene are LNHNV and YYDKDF (reference sequence). V was cut by 1 base and J by 4 bases, with 16 bases left in between. The CDR3, as DNA: TGTGCCACCAGCAGAGGATCGGGGGGCAGTAGCTATGGCTACACCTTC. Its translation is CATSRGSGGSSYGYTF.

This clone was seen a few times. The chain uses TRBV2 and TRBJ2-2; D may be TRBD1 (6 bases). Germline loops: CDR1 SNHLY, CDR2 FYNNEI. CDR3 length equals 13 residues. The V end lost 7 bases, the J end lost 5 bases, and 11 bases lay between the germline ends. CDR3 sequence reads: CASKEDRTGELFF. In DNA, the CDR3 is TGTGCCAGCAAGGAGGACAGAACCGGGGAGCTGTTTTTT.